The present TCR beta chain was sequenced within a study of Graves' ophthalmopathy and Graves' hyperthyroidism. Study outcomes and limitations: Ophthalmopathy progression predictions by the model showed approximately 79% specificity and about 70% sensitivity.

Amplified material comprised TCR beta CDR3 regions derived from RNA transcripts. Second-round multiplex PCR followed a first-round RT-PCR using HTBI primers. TCRdb re-derived calls from the multiplex PCR reads in MiXCR, one entry per CDR3 protein. The sample consists of 150,000 or so distinct CDR3 sequences, over 35% of them appearing once. CAS ≥3, NOSPECS ≥4, moderate-to-severe activity and duration under 3 months marked donors with ophthalmopathy. PBMCs came from more than 7.5 ml of fresh peripheral blood. This clonotype came up many times. Its antigen is still unknown. Germline V CDR1 and CDR2: MDHEN, SYDVKM. The germline V and J ends were trimmed by 10 bases and 5 bases, with 18 bases remaining between them. This CDR3 has 14 amino acids.

The sequence was collected from a woman between 40 and 55 years old with Graves' ophthalmopathy. Sample: peripheral blood. V usage is TRBV28 and J usage is TRBJ1-5, with a weak D call TRBD1 (5 bases). The CDR3 is CATIGVDYYQPQHF. The DNA for the CDR3 is TGTGCCACCATAGGGGTGGACTACTATCAGCCCCAGCATTTT. Together with reference TRBV28 and TRBJ1-5, the CDR3 gives the full variable domain: DVKVTQSSRYLVKRTGEKVFLECVQDMDHENMFWYRQDPGLGLRLIYFSYDVKMKEKGDIPEGYSVSREKKERFSLILESASTNQTSMYLCATIGVDYYQPQHFGDGTRLSIL.